These T cell receptor beta chains were read from a single sample in a study of post-analysis software for immune sequencing data. TCRdb used MiXCR to reprocess the PCR reads, holding one entry per CDR3 protein. The sample lists roughly 170,000 distinct CDR3 sequences, over 25% occurring once. Material for sequencing was blood. These receptors were taken from a girl aged 5 to 17 with multiple sclerosis. Each CDR3 is given with its conserved first and last residue. The order of the fields is J gene, V gene, D gene, CDR3 protein. A D gene is named only where the DNA matches it firmly.

j_call: TRBJ2-6
v_call: TRBV9
d_call: .
cdr3_aa: CASSVDFTGTPSGANVLTF

j_call: TRBJ1-5
v_call: TRBV29-1
d_call: .
cdr3_aa: CSVSDDARNQPQHF

j_call: TRBJ2-1
v_call: TRBV16
d_call: TRBD2
cdr3_aa: CAGSEVPGLEEQFF

j_call: TRBJ2-4
v_call: TRBV19
d_call: .
cdr3_aa: CASSVFGGGDEQYF

j_call: TRBJ2-1
v_call: TRBV16
d_call: TRBD1
cdr3_aa: CASSLTGASYNEQFF

j_call: TRBJ1-2
v_call: TRBV28
d_call: TRBD1
cdr3_aa: CASSSTGGRDYGYTF

j_call: TRBJ2-7
v_call: TRBV20-1
d_call: .
cdr3_aa: CSARSGFYEQYF

j_call: TRBJ2-5
v_call: TRBV20-1
d_call: .
cdr3_aa: CSARSQDMTRYF

j_call: TRBJ2-7
v_call: TRBV20-1
d_call: TRBD2
cdr3_aa: CSARPSGSNYEQYF

j_call: TRBJ2-7
v_call: TRBV28
d_call: .
cdr3_aa: CASSLSGTYEQYF

j_call: .
v_call: TRBV29-1
d_call: TRBD2
cdr3_aa: CSAGLDGETQYF

j_call: TRBJ2-1
v_call: TRBV30
d_call: .
cdr3_aa: CAWSVNSGYEQFF

j_call: TRBJ1-2
v_call: TRBV5-1
d_call: TRBD1
cdr3_aa: CASSPKTGTGGYGYTF

j_call: TRBJ2-3
v_call: TRBV6-5
d_call: .
cdr3_aa: CASRPNTDTQYF

j_call: TRBJ2-3
v_call: TRBV12-3/TRBV12-4
d_call: TRBD2
cdr3_aa: CASSYVTSGRKLADTQYF

j_call: TRBJ2-7
v_call: TRBV3-1
d_call: .
cdr3_aa: CASSLARQDEQYF

j_call: TRBJ1-5
v_call: TRBV4-1
d_call: .
cdr3_aa: CASSLIPGESNQPQHF

j_call: TRBJ2-3
v_call: TRBV5-1
d_call: TRBD2
cdr3_aa: CASSLAIAGSTDTQYF

j_call: TRBJ2-3
v_call: TRBV4-2
d_call: .
cdr3_aa: CASSQEGRGMADTQYF

j_call: TRBJ2-1
v_call: TRBV28
d_call: TRBD2
cdr3_aa: CASSPLGTSGYNEQFF

j_call: TRBJ1-6
v_call: TRBV11-2
d_call: TRBD1
cdr3_aa: CASTAFGTGPSAPLHF

j_call: TRBJ2-1
v_call: TRBV3-1
d_call: .
cdr3_aa: CASSPTSLNEQFF

j_call: TRBJ2-2
v_call: TRBV14
d_call: .
cdr3_aa: CASSHREFTGELFF

j_call: TRBJ1-6
v_call: TRBV5-8
d_call: TRBD1
cdr3_aa: CASNRQQGTHSPPHF

j_call: TRBJ1-2
v_call: TRBV12-3/TRBV12-4
d_call: TRBD1
cdr3_aa: CASSNQGAYGYTF

j_call: TRBJ1-5
v_call: TRBV3-1
d_call: .
cdr3_aa: CASSPRGGGNQPQHF

j_call: TRBJ2-1
v_call: TRBV12-3/TRBV12-4
d_call: TRBD1
cdr3_aa: CASSFGQGHYNEQFF

j_call: TRBJ1-2
v_call: TRBV7-2
d_call: TRBD1
cdr3_aa: CASSLGQGTYGYTF

j_call: TRBJ1-1
v_call: TRBV14
d_call: .
cdr3_aa: CASSQGVLRNTEAFF

j_call: TRBJ2-1
v_call: TRBV7-2
d_call: .
cdr3_aa: CASIRIRGHSYNEQFF

j_call: TRBJ2-7
v_call: TRBV20-1
d_call: .
cdr3_aa: CSARFSANYEQYF

j_call: TRBJ2-5
v_call: TRBV4-1
d_call: TRBD2
cdr3_aa: CASRLAEHQETQYF

j_call: TRBJ1-2
v_call: TRBV5-6
d_call: .
cdr3_aa: CASSLGAGPIGGYTF

j_call: TRBJ2-1
v_call: TRBV27
d_call: .
cdr3_aa: CASSLALSNNEQFF

j_call: TRBJ1-2
v_call: TRBV11-2
d_call: .
cdr3_aa: CASSLEGTYGYTF

j_call: TRBJ2-3
v_call: TRBV4-1
d_call: .
cdr3_aa: CASSQGWRDGDTQYF

j_call: TRBJ2-3
v_call: TRBV18
d_call: .
cdr3_aa: CASSTGYTDTQYF

j_call: TRBJ1-1
v_call: TRBV5-6
d_call: .
cdr3_aa: CASSLEWRNTETFF

j_call: TRBJ2-1
v_call: TRBV20-1
d_call: TRBD2
cdr3_aa: CSASPGLANQETQFF

j_call: TRBJ2-6
v_call: TRBV12-3/TRBV12-4
d_call: TRBD1
cdr3_aa: CASRTGTGGSGANVLTF

j_call: TRBJ1-2
v_call: TRBV20-1
d_call: TRBD1
cdr3_aa: CSAPDRVYGYTF

j_call: TRBJ2-1
v_call: TRBV30
d_call: .
cdr3_aa: CAWSVGRQSSYNEQFF

j_call: TRBJ2-2
v_call: TRBV4-1
d_call: .
cdr3_aa: CASSHGDGELFF

j_call: TRBJ2-5
v_call: TRBV20-1
d_call: .
cdr3_aa: CSILGVGTQYF

j_call: TRBJ2-1
v_call: TRBV7-3
d_call: TRBD2
cdr3_aa: CASSLMGGTSGRANEQFF

j_call: TRBJ2-1
v_call: TRBV7-3
d_call: .
cdr3_aa: CASSPLGGNEQFF

j_call: TRBJ2-7
v_call: TRBV21-1
d_call: .
cdr3_aa: CASSKLSDPRVSYEQYF

j_call: TRBJ2-5
v_call: TRBV3-1
d_call: .
cdr3_aa: CASSQIQAETQYF

j_call: TRBJ2-1
v_call: TRBV6-2/TRBV6-3
d_call: .
cdr3_aa: CASGESAPNEQFF

j_call: TRBJ1-2
v_call: TRBV5-6
d_call: .
cdr3_aa: CASSLVGGSDYGYTF

j_call: TRBJ1-4
v_call: TRBV28
d_call: TRBD1
cdr3_aa: CASSRRQGGNEKLFF